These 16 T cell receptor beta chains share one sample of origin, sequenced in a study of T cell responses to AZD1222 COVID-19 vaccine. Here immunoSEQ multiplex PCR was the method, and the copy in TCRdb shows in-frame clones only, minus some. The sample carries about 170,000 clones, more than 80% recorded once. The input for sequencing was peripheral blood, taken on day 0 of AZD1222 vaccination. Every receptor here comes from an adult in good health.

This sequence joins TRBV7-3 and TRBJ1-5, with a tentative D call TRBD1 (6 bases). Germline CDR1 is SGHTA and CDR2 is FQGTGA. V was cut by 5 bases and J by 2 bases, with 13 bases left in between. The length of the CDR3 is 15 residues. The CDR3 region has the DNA TGTGCCAGCAGCGTTACAGGGAGCGGCAATCAGCCCCAGCATTTT. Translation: CASSVTGSGNQPQHF.

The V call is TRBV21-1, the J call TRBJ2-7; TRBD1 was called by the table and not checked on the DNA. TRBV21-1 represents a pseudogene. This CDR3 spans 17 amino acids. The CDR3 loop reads CASSKGRVGRGQDEQYF. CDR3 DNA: TGTGCCAGCAGCAAAGGCAGGGTGGGACGGGGACAAGACGAGCAGTACTTC.

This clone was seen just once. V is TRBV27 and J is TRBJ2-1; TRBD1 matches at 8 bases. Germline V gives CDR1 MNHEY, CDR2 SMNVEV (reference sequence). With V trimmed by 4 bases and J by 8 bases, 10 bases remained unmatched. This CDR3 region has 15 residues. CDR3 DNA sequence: TGTGCCAGCAGTTCTGGACAGGGTTGGAATTATGAGCAGTTCTTC. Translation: CASSSGQGWNYEQFF.

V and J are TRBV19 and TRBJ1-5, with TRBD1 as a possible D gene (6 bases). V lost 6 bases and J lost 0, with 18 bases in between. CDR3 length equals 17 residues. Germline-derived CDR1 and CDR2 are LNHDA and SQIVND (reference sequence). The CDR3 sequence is CASRLTGQGTSNQPQHF. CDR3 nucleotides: TGTGCCAGTAGGCTCACCGGGCAGGGGACTAGCAATCAGCCCCAGCATTTT.

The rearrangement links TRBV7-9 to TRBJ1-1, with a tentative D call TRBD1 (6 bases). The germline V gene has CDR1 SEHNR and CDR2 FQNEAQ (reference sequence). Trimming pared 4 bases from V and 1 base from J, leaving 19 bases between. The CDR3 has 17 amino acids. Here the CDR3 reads CASSYTLGAVENTEAFF. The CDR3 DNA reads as TGTGCCAGCAGCTACACACTGGGGGCGGTAGAGAACACTGAAGCTTTCTTT. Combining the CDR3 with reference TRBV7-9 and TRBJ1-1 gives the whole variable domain DTGVSQNPRHKITKRGQNVTFRCDPISEHNRLYWYRQTLGQGPEFLTYFQNEAQLEKSRLLSDRFSAERPKGSFSTLEIQRTEQGDSAMYLCASSYTLGAVENTEAFFGQGTRLTVV.

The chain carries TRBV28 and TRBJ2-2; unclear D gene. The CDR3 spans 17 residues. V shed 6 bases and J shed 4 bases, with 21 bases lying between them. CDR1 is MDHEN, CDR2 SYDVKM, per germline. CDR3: CASSPRGVEEFTGELFF. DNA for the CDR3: TGTGCCAGCAGCCCCCGCGGAGTCGAGGAATTCACCGGGGAGCTGTTTTTT.

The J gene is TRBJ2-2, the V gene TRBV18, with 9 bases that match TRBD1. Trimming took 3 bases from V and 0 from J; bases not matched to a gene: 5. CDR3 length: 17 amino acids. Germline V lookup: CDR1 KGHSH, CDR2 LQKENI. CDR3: CASSPRGQGSNTGELFF. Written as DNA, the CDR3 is TGTGCCAGCTCACCTCGCGGACAGGGGTCGAACACCGGGGAGCTGTTTTTT.

The CDR3 here is CASSLGEQGESSGNTIYF. CDR3 in DNA: TGTGCCAGCAGCTTAGGAGAACAGGGGGAATCCTCTGGAAACACCATATATTTT. The chain recombines TRBV7-6 with TRBJ1-3, with 8 bases matching TRBD1. Germline lookup yields CDR1 SGHVS and CDR2 FNYEAQ. V lost 1 base to trimming and J lost 0 bases; unmatched junction nucleotides: 8. The CDR3 has 18 residues. Full variable domain (rest looked up from reference TRBV7-6 and TRBJ1-3): GAGVSQSPRYKVTKRGQDVALRCDPISGHVSLYWYRQALGQGPEFLTYFNYEAQQDKSGLPNDRFSAERPEGSISTLTIQRTEQRDSAMYRCASSLGEQGESSGNTIYFGEGSWLTVV.

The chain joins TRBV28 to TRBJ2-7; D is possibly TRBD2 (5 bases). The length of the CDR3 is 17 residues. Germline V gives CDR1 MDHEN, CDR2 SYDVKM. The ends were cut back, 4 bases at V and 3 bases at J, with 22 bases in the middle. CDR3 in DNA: TGTGCCAGCAGTTCGCAGTATGAGGGTCCCAGGAACTACGAGCAGTACTTC. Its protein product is CASSSQYEGPRNYEQYF.

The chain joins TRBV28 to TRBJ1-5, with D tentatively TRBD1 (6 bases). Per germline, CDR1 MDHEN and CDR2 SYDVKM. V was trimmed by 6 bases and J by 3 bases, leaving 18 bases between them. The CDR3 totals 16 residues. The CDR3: CASSSTGLINNQPQHF. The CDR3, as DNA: TGTGCCAGCAGCTCGACAGGACTAATTAACAATCAGCCCCAGCATTTT.

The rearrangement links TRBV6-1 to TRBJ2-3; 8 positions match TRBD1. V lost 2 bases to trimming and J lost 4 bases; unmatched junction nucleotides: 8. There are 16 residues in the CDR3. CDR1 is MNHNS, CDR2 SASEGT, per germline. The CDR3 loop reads CASSEWTGFIPDTQYF. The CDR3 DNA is TGTGCCAGCAGTGAATGGACAGGGTTCATCCCAGATACGCAGTATTTT.

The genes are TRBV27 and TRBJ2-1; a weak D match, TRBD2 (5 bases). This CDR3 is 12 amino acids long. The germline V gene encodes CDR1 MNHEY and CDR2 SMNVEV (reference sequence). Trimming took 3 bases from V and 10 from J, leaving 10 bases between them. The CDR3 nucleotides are TGTGCCAGCAGTTTCGGGATTTCGGAGCAGTTCTTC. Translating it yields CASSFGISEQFF.

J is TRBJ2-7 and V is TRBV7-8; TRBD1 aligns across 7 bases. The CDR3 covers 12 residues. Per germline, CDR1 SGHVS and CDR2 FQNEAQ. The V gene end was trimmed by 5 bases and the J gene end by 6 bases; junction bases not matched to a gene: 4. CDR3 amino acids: CASSPTGVEQYV. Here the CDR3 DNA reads TGTGCCAGCAGCCCAACAGGGGTCGAGCAGTACGTC.

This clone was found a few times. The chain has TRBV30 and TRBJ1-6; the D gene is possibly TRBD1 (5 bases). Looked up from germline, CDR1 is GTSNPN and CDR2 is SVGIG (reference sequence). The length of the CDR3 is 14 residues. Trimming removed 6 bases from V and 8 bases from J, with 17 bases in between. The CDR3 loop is CACMGGVGDSPLHF. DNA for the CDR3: TGTGCCTGTATGGGGGGGGTCGGCGATTCACCCCTCCACTTT.

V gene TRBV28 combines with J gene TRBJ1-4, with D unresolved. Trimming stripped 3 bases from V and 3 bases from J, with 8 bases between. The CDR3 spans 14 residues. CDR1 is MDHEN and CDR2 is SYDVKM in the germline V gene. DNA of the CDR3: TGTGCCAGCAGTTTGGGGAGGGCTAATGAAAAACTGTTTTTT. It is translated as CASSLGRANEKLFF.

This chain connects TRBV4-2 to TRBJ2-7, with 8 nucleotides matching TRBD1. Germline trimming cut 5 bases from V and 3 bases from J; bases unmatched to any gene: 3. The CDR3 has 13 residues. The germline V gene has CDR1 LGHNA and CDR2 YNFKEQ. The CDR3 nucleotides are TGTGCCAGCAGCTCGGACAGGGTCTACGAGCAGTACTTC. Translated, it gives CASSSDRVYEQYF.